These T cell receptor beta chains were read from a single sample in a study of CD8 T cells in ankylosing spondylitis. TCRdb re-derived calls from the 5' RACE reads in MiXCR, one entry per CDR3 protein. The sample lists 750,000 to 850,000 distinct CDR3 sequences; about 11% were seen once. The specimen sequenced was blood, either unsorted or a sorted T cell fraction (not recorded which). The receptors come from a male donor with ankylosing spondylitis. Each CDR3 is given with its conserved first and last residue. D genes are given only for firm matches. A clone size is listed for some rows: how often the clone was seen (once, few, many), or a class if it is expanded.

J: TRBJ2-7; D: -; V: TRBV3-1; size: -; DNA: TGTGCCAGCAGCCAAGATCGAGTCAGGGCCTACGAGCAGTACTTC; CDR3: CASSQDRVRAYEQYF
J: TRBJ2-1; D: -; V: TRBV6-2/TRBV6-3; size: few; DNA: TGTGCCAGCACCCCCGTGGAGGGGAGAGACAATGAGCAGTTCTTC; CDR3: CASTPVEGRDNEQFF
J: TRBJ1-3; D: -; V: TRBV7-8; size: few; DNA: TGTGCCAGTACCCTGGGCTCTGGAAACACCATATATTTT; CDR3: CASTLGSGNTIYF
J: TRBJ2-1; D: TRBD2; V: TRBV24-1; size: -; DNA: TGTGCCACCAGTGGTCGGGCTGCGGGGGCCTACAATGAGCAGTTCTTC; CDR3: CATSGRAAGAYNEQFF
J: TRBJ2-1; D: -; V: TRBV18; size: few; DNA: TGTGCCAGCTCATCAGGATTTGACTCCTACAATGAGCAGTTCTTC; CDR3: CASSSGFDSYNEQFF
J: TRBJ1-2; D: -; V: TRBV29-1; size: many; DNA: TGCAGCGTTGATGGGGACCTTTCAGCCAGCGGCTACACCTTC; CDR3: CSVDGDLSASGYTF
J: TRBJ2-5; D: -; V: TRBV20-1; size: -; DNA: TGCAGTGCCAGAGGGGCGGTCCAAGAGACCCAGTACTTC; CDR3: CSARGAVQETQYF
J: TRBJ2-3; D: -; V: TRBV12-3/TRBV12-4; size: many; DNA: TGTGCCAGCAGCCGGCGGGGCACAGATACGCAGTATTTT; CDR3: CASSRRGTDTQYF
J: TRBJ2-7; D: -; V: TRBV7-2; size: many; DNA: TGTGCCAGCAGCCATGGACGGACCTACGAGCAGTACTTC; CDR3: CASSHGRTYEQYF
J: TRBJ2-1; D: TRBD2; V: TRBV9; size: -; DNA: TGTGCCAGCAGCGTAGTCTTTGGGACTAGCGGGAGTATGGATGAGCAGTTCTTC; CDR3: CASSVVFGTSGSMDEQFF
J: TRBJ2-5; D: -; V: TRBV14; size: -; DNA: TGTGCCAGCAGCCAAAATTCAGCTGGGACCCAGTACTTC; CDR3: CASSQNSAGTQYF
J: TRBJ1-1; D: -; V: TRBV5-1; size: many; DNA: TGTGCCAGCAGCTTGACGGCGAACACTGAAGCTTTCTTT; CDR3: CASSLTANTEAFF
J: TRBJ2-3; D: TRBD2; V: TRBV20-1; size: many; DNA: TGCAGTGCCAAAGAGCGGGAGGCCTCAGATACGCAGTATTTT; CDR3: CSAKEREASDTQYF
J: TRBJ1-4; D: TRBD1; V: TRBV20-1; size: -; DNA: TGCAGTGCTAGAGCCGCAGGGGGGTTTGAAAAACTGTTTTTT; CDR3: CSARAAGGFEKLFF
J: TRBJ2-7; D: -; V: TRBV2; size: few; DNA: TGTGCCAGCAGGAACCTAGCGTCAAGCTCCTACGAGCAGTACTTC; CDR3: CASRNLASSSYEQYF
J: TRBJ1-1; D: -; V: TRBV7-2; size: -; DNA: TGTGCCAGCAGCTTATCTGCGAGGAACACTGAAGCTTTCTTT; CDR3: CASSLSARNTEAFF
J: TRBJ2-5; D: TRBD2; V: TRBV27; size: -; DNA: TGTGCCAGCAAATTGCGGGAGGGCCTATCCGAGACCCAGTACTTC; CDR3: CASKLREGLSETQYF
J: TRBJ1-1; D: -; V: TRBV9; size: many; DNA: TGTGCCAGCAGCGACCCTCCCAGTACTGAAGCTTTCTTT; CDR3: CASSDPPSTEAFF
J: TRBJ2-2; D: TRBD1; V: TRBV10-3; size: few; DNA: TGTGCCATCCGTCCCGGGACAGGTGTAACCGGGGAGCTGTTTTTT; CDR3: CAIRPGTGVTGELFF
J: TRBJ2-1; D: -; V: TRBV6-6; size: few; DNA: TGTGCCAGCAGTTACTTCTCACTAGTCGTCCTGTTCTTC; CDR3: CASSYFSLVVLFF
J: TRBJ2-5; D: -; V: TRBV20-1; size: -; DNA: TGCAGTGCCCCCGACTACTTCCAAGAGACCCAGTACTTC; CDR3: CSAPDYFQETQYF
J: TRBJ2-3; D: -; V: TRBV12-3/TRBV12-4; size: many; DNA: TGTGCCAGCACCGACCCTTGGGGGGAGACAGATACGCAGTATTTT; CDR3: CASTDPWGETDTQYF
J: TRBJ2-7; D: -; V: TRBV20-1; size: -; DNA: TGCAGTTCTGGATCGGGGCACTCCTACGAGCAGTACTTC; CDR3: CSSGSGHSYEQYF
J: TRBJ2-1; D: -; V: TRBV4-3; size: -; DNA: TGCGCCAGCAGCCATGGCAGGGCAGGTGAGCAGTTCTTC; CDR3: CASSHGRAGEQFF
J: TRBJ2-1; D: TRBD2; V: TRBV6-2/TRBV6-3; size: -; DNA: TGTGCCAGCAGACTACTGACTAGCGGGCGACCTTCCTACAATGAGCAGTTCTTC; CDR3: CASRLLTSGRPSYNEQFF
J: TRBJ2-7; D: -; V: TRBV6-6; size: -; DNA: TGTGCCAGCAGTTACTCAACAGGAAACGAGCAGTACTTC; CDR3: CASSYSTGNEQYF
J: TRBJ1-2; D: -; V: TRBV21-1; size: -; DNA: TGTGCCAGCAACCCTGACAGGGAAGCTAACTATGGCTACACCTTC; CDR3: CASNPDREANYGYTF
J: TRBJ1-6; D: -; V: TRBV5-5; size: few; DNA: TGTGCCAGCAGCAGTCAGGGAGGGGTTTCACCCCTCCACTTT; CDR3: CASSSQGGVSPLHF
J: TRBJ1-6; D: -; V: TRBV20-1; size: -; DNA: TGCAGTGCAAGGGACGGCCAGGGTTTTAATTCACCCCTCCACTTT; CDR3: CSARDGQGFNSPLHF
J: TRBJ1-1; D: -; V: TRBV5-1; size: few; DNA: TGCGCCAGCAGCCTAGACGGCAACCAATTGAACACTGAAGCTTTCTTT; CDR3: CASSLDGNQLNTEAFF
J: TRBJ2-5; D: -; V: TRBV7-2; size: few; DNA: TGTGCCAGCAGCTTTGACAGGAACACCCAGTACTTC; CDR3: CASSFDRNTQYF
J: TRBJ1-2; D: TRBD1; V: TRBV6-1; size: few; DNA: TGTGCCAGCACTAGAAAAGGGACAGGGCGTGGCTACACCTTC; CDR3: CASTRKGTGRGYTF
J: TRBJ2-1; D: -; V: TRBV15; size: few; DNA: TGTGCCACCAGCAGAGATCCGCGGGACAGCGAGCAGTTCTTC; CDR3: CATSRDPRDSEQFF
J: TRBJ1-2; D: -; V: TRBV12-5; size: many; DNA: TGTGCTAGTGGTTTGGATATCAACGGCTACACCTTC; CDR3: CASGLDINGYTF
J: TRBJ2-1; D: -; V: TRBV24-1; size: few; DNA: TGTGCCACCAGTGACCGGACGCGCTCCTACAATGAGCAGTTCTTC; CDR3: CATSDRTRSYNEQFF
J: TRBJ1-2; D: -; V: TRBV25-1; size: -; DNA: TGTGCCAGCAGTCCCCTCCGGGAAGGAAATATTATCGGCTACACCTTC; CDR3: CASSPLREGNIIGYTF
J: TRBJ2-7; D: TRBD1; V: TRBV7-2; size: few; DNA: TGTGCCAGCAGCTTAACGGGACAGGGGACCTACGAGCAGTACTTC; CDR3: CASSLTGQGTYEQYF
J: TRBJ2-5; D: TRBD2; V: TRBV29-1; size: many; DNA: TGCAGCGTTGGGGAGGGGAGTGAGACCCAGTACTTC; CDR3: CSVGEGSETQYF
J: TRBJ2-5; D: TRBD2; V: TRBV7-3; size: few; DNA: TGTGCCAGCAGTCCTAGCGGGGCCGGAGAGACCCAGTACTTC; CDR3: CASSPSGAGETQYF
J: TRBJ2-7; D: -; V: TRBV9; size: few; DNA: TGTGCCAGCAGCCCCGCCCGGACCCCCTACGAGCAGTACTTC; CDR3: CASSPARTPYEQYF
J: TRBJ2-1; D: TRBD2; V: TRBV4-1; size: -; DNA: TGCGCCAGCAGCCAAAGGGGACTAGCGGCTTACAATGAGCAGTTCTTC; CDR3: CASSQRGLAAYNEQFF
J: TRBJ2-3; D: -; V: TRBV7-8; size: -; DNA: TGTGCCAGCAGCAACGAGGCGGATCGCACAGATACGCAGTATTTT; CDR3: CASSNEADRTDTQYF
J: TRBJ2-1; D: -; V: TRBV3-1; size: -; DNA: TGTGCCTCGGGGGAAGGGGGGTACTACAATGAGCAGTTCTTC; CDR3: CASGEGGYYNEQFF
J: TRBJ2-1; D: TRBD2; V: TRBV5-1; size: -; DNA: TGCGCCAGCAGCCCCGAGCGGGAGATGCAGTTCTTC; CDR3: CASSPEREMQFF
J: TRBJ2-7; D: -; V: TRBV29-1; size: few; DNA: TGCAGCGCCGTCAGCGACTACGAGCAGTACTTC; CDR3: CSAVSDYEQYF
J: TRBJ1-1; D: -; V: TRBV12-3/TRBV12-4; size: many; DNA: TGTGCCAGCAGTGTGTTCTCTGAAGCTTTCTTT; CDR3: CASSVFSEAFF
J: TRBJ1-1; D: -; V: TRBV30; size: -; DNA: TGTGCCTGGAGCCCAAAGTGGACGAGCACTGAAGCTTTCTTT; CDR3: CAWSPKWTSTEAFF
J: TRBJ2-1; D: TRBD1; V: TRBV7-2; size: many; DNA: TGTGCCAGCAGCCCGGACAGGGTATCCTACAATGAGCAGTTCTTC; CDR3: CASSPDRVSYNEQFF
J: TRBJ2-7; D: -; V: TRBV5-4; size: few; DNA: TGTGCCAGCAGCAGTCGAGAGGGAGGCTCCTACGAGCAGTACTTC; CDR3: CASSSREGGSYEQYF
J: TRBJ1-3; D: TRBD1; V: TRBV5-5; size: few; DNA: TGTGCCAGCAGCACCTACGGGACAGGGTCTGGAAACACCATATATTTT; CDR3: CASSTYGTGSGNTIYF
J: TRBJ2-3; D: -; V: TRBV5-1; size: few; DNA: TGCGCCAGCGGCGACTACACAGATACGCAGTATTTT; CDR3: CASGDYTDTQYF
J: TRBJ2-5; D: -; V: TRBV3-1; size: -; DNA: TGTGCCAGCAGCCTCCGGGCTGGTGACGGGGAGACCCAGTACTTC; CDR3: CASSLRAGDGETQYF
J: TRBJ2-1; D: TRBD1; V: TRBV5-1; size: many; DNA: TGCGCCAGCAGCCTGGTGACAGGGAATAATGAGCAGTTCTTC; CDR3: CASSLVTGNNEQFF
J: TRBJ2-5; D: -; V: TRBV20-1; size: few; DNA: TGCAGTGCTAGACCCCGGGGGCGATTTGAGACCCAGTACTTC; CDR3: CSARPRGRFETQYF
J: TRBJ1-5; D: -; V: TRBV5-1; size: many; DNA: TGCGCCAGCAGCTTGGCTTCGGATTGGCCCCAGCATTTT; CDR3: CASSLASDWPQHF
J: TRBJ2-3; D: -; V: TRBV20-1; size: few; DNA: TGCAGTGCTAGAAAACCGGGAGCTCGCGCAGATACGCAGTATTTT; CDR3: CSARKPGARADTQYF
J: TRBJ1-6; D: -; V: TRBV4-3; size: -; DNA: TGCGCCAGCAGCCAAGATCTGGGGGAGCCCTCCTATAATTCACCCCTCCACTTT; CDR3: CASSQDLGEPSYNSPLHF